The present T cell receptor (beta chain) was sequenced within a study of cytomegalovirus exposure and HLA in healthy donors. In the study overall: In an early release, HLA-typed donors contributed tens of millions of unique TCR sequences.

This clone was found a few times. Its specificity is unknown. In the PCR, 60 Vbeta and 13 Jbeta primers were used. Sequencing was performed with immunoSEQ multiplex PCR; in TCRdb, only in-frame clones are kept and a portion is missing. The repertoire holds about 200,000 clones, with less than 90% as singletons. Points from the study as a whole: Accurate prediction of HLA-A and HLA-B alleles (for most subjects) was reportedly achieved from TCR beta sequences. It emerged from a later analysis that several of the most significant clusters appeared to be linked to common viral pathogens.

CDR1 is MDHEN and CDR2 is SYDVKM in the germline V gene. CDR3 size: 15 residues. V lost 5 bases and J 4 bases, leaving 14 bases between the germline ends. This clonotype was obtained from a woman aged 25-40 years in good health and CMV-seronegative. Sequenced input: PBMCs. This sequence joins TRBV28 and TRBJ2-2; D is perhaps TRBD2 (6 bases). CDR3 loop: CASSPSGVPTGELFF. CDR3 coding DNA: TGTGCCAGCAGTCCCTCGGGAGTTCCCACCGGGGAGCTGTTTTTT.